What follows describes a single T cell receptor (beta chain). The antigen is undetermined. TCRdb reprocessed the 5' RACE reads via MiXCR and lists one record per CDR3 protein. The sample contains 550,000 to 600,000 distinct CDR3 sequences, approximately 21% of which appear only once. The sample originates from a study of T-cell memory formation after mild COVID-19. Study conclusions and caveats: That cross-reactive memory joined was suggested by some responding clones appearing in pre-infection memory. Unconfirmed was the SARS-CoV-2 specificity of second-wave clones that peaked on day 37.

This CDR3 contains 13 residues. V shed 0 bases and J shed 3 bases, with 5 bases lying between them. Germline-derived CDR1 and CDR2 are SGHTA and FQGTGA. The rearrangement joins TRBV7-3 to TRBJ2-5; no clear D. The receptor was isolated from an adult woman who had mild COVID-19 (a few samples of this study predate the infection). Cell type and time point are not known. Sequencing was carried out using PBMCs or a T cell subset sorted from them (not recorded which). The CDR3 here is CASSLTHEETQYF. CDR3 nucleotides: TGTGCCAGCAGCTTAACACACGAAGAGACCCAGTACTTC. Full variable domain (missing parts from reference TRBV7-3 and TRBJ2-5): GAGVSQTPSNKVTEKGKYVELRCDPISGHTALYWYRQSLGQGPEFLIYFQGTGAADDSGLPNDRFFAVRPEGSVSTLKIQRTERGDSAVYLCASSLTHEETQYFGPGTRLLVL.